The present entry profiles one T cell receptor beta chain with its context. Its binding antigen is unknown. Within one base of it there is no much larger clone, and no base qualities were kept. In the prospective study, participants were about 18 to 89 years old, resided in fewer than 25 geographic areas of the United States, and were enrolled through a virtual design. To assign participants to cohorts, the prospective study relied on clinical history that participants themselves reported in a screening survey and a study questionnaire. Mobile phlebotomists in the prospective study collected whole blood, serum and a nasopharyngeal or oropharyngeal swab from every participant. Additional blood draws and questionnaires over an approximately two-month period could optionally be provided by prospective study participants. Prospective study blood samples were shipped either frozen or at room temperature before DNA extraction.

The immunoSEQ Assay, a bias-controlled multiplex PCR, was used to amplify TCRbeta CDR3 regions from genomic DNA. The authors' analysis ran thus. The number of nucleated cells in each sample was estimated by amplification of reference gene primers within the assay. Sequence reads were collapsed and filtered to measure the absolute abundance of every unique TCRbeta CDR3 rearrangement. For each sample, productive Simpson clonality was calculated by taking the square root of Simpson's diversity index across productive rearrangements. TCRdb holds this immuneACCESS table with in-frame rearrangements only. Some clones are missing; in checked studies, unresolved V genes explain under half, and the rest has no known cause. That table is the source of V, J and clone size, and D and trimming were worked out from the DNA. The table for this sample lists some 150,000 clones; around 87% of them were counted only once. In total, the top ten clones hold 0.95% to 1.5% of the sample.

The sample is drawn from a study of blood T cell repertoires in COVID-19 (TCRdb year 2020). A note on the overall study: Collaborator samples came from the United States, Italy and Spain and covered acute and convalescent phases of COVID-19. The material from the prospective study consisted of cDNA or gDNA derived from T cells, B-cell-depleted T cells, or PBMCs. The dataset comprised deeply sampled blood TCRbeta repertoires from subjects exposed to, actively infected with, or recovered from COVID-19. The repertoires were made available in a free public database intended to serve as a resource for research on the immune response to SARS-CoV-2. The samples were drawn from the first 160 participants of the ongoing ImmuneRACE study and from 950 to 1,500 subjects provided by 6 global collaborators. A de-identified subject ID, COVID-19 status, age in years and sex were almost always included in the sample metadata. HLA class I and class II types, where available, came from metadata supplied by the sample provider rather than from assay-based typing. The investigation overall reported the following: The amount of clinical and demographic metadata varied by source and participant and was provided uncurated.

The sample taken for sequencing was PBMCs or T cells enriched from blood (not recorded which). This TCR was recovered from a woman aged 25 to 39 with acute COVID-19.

In nucleotide form, the sequence is TGCAGCTCGACTAGTTCTGGGACCCAGTACTTC. Translated, this is CSSTSSGTQYF. The chain links TRBV29-1 with TRBJ2-5; the D gene is perhaps TRBD2, from 6 matching bases. The CDR3, cysteine through phenylalanine, is 11 amino acids long. The sequence is cut down to CDR3 DNA, 33 bases in frame from base 1. V sheds 8 bases and J sheds 7 bases, leaving 14 bases between their ends. Looking up the germline V gene yields CDR1 SQVTM and CDR2 ANQGSEA.